This T cell receptor beta chain derives from a study of regulatory T cells in long-lasting Graves disease. General study results and limits: Authors noted too few samples as a limitation. Gene preferences differed: TRBV28, TRBJ1-2, TRBJ2-5 in persistent cases. Persistent Graves' patients showed less TCR diversity than newly diagnosed patients showed.

Both iRepertoire HTBI primers and Arm-PCR of CDR3 regions were used to build the TCR beta libraries. From the multiplex PCR reads, TCRdb called clonotypes with MiXCR, one entry per CDR3 protein. This table has almost 350,000 distinct CDR3 sequences, 20% appearing once. This clonotype showed up just a few times. Its antigen remains unidentified. The V and J ends lost 9 bases and 1 base, in that order; junction bases with no gene match: 6. CDR1 is LNHDA, CDR2 SQIVND, per germline (reference sequence). The CDR3 spans 13 residues. Time point meaning: persistent/refractory GD, antithyroid drugs over 5 years with positive TRAb. Making the TCR library involved RNA that had been extracted from PBMCs. It was American Thyroid Association guidelines that determined Graves' disease diagnosis.

The TCR originated in a female donor with Graves disease. The chain employs TRBV19 and TRBJ2-7; TRBD1 matches at 7 bases. Material: peripheral blood mononuclear cells (PBMCs), obtained when the disease was refractory, from a patient treated with antithyroid drugs. The CDR3 reads CASSDRISYEQYF. For the CDR3, the DNA is TGTGCCAGCTCGGACAGGATATCCTACGAGCAGTACTTC.